A single sample is the source of the 24 T cell receptor beta chains below, sequenced in a study of OX40 agonist ivuxolimab in advanced cancers. TCRdb's copy holds only in-frame clones and misses some; the assay was immunoSEQ multiplex PCR. Here the sample spans 44,000 or so clones, 60% to 85% being singletons. This specimen consisted of CD4+ or CD8+ T cells sorted from blood, obtained in a trial of the OX40 agonist ivuxolimab. The receptors were sampled from an adult with an advanced solid tumor such as melanoma, head and neck, liver or kidney cancer.

The chain recombines TRBV30 with TRBJ1-1; the D gene is possibly TRBD1 (5 bases). Germline V gene data show CDR1 as GTSNPN and CDR2 as SVGIG (reference sequence). The CDR3 has 13 amino acids. V was pared by 4 bases and J by 7 bases, with 16 bases between. CDR3 amino acids: CAWKATSQGEAFF. The CDR3 DNA is TGTGCCTGGAAAGCGACCTCTCAGGGTGAAGCTTTCTTT.

The chain carries TRBV10-2 and TRBJ1-2; no definite D call. Germline V gives CDR1 WSHSY, CDR2 SAAADI. This CDR3 comprises 14 residues. V lost 7 bases and J 4 bases, leaving 16 bases between the germline ends. The CDR3 loop reads CASTRNREAYGYTF. The CDR3 DNA follows: TGCGCCAGCACGAGAAATCGAGAGGCCTATGGCTACACCTTC.

This sequence joins TRBV6-6 and TRBJ2-6; D might be TRBD1 (6 bases). The CDR3 has 15 amino acids. Per the germline V gene, CDR1 is MNHNY and CDR2 is SVGAGI (reference sequence). The V gene lost 6 bases and the J gene lost 2 bases, with 11 bases spanning the gap. Here the CDR3 DNA reads TGTGCCAGCAGCTCAGGGGCTACTGGGGCCAACGTCCTGACTTTC. Its translation is CASSSGATGANVLTF.

This chain uses TRBV13 with TRBJ2-3, with D hard to call. The CDR3 length is 12 residues. Trimming shortened V by 5 bases and J by 2 bases, and 5 bases separated the two germline ends. Germline-derived CDR1 and CDR2 are PRHDT and FYEKMQ (reference sequence). The CDR3: CASSANTDTQYF. The CDR3 DNA is TGTGCCAGCAGCGCTAACACAGATACGCAGTATTTT.

The rearrangement joins TRBV5-6 to TRBJ1-1; a weak D match, TRBD1 (5 bases). The V end lost 0 bases, the J end lost 0 bases, and 9 bases lay between the germline ends. Germline V CDR1 and CDR2: SGHDT, YYEEEE. The length of the CDR3 is 15 residues. In DNA form, the CDR3 reads TGTGCCAGCAGCTTGGGGGGCGCGATGAACACTGAAGCTTTCTTT. Its translation is CASSLGGAMNTEAFF.

This clone was observed a single time. The chain combines TRBV27 with TRBJ1-2; 7 bases map to TRBD1. The CDR3 has 15 residues. The germline V gene has CDR1 MNHEY and CDR2 SMNVEV (reference sequence). Trimming at V came to 5 bases and at J to 7 bases, leaving 13 bases not matched to a gene. CDR3 in DNA: TGTGCCAGCAGTCCAACCCCAGAGGGGGCTGGTGGCTACACCTTC. Encoded protein: CASSPTPEGAGGYTF.

There are a few counts of this clone. The chain has TRBV7-6 and TRBJ1-5; unclear D gene. The V end lost 2 bases, the J end lost 7 bases, and 24 bases lay between the germline ends. Germline V lookup: CDR1 SGHVS, CDR2 FNYEAQ. The CDR3 is 18 amino acids. CDR3 amino acids: CASSLRPAGRQAHQPQHF. The CDR3, as DNA: TGTGCCAGCAGCTTAAGGCCCGCTGGACGGCAGGCCCACCAGCCCCAGCATTTT.

The chain couples TRBV6-1 to TRBJ1-6; D remains ambiguous. Germline V gene sequence: CDR1 MNHNS, CDR2 SASEGT. V was pared by 3 bases and J by 4 bases, with 7 bases between. The CDR3 is made up of 14 amino acids. Here the CDR3 reads CASSDTVYNSPLHF. DNA for the CDR3: TGTGCCAGCAGTGATACAGTGTATAATTCACCCCTCCACTTT.

CDR3 amino acids: CASSLAPGGNQPQHF. CDR3 DNA sequence: TGTGCCAGCAGCTTAGCTCCAGGGGGAAATCAGCCCCAGCATTTT. This rearrangement joins TRBV7-2 to TRBJ1-5, with TRBD1 matching 7 bases. The CDR3 sequence is 15 residues long. CDR1 and CDR2 from the germline V gene are SGHTA and FQGNSA. Unmatched junction bases numbered 3, after V lost 0 bases and J lost 4 bases.

This chain uses TRBV30 with TRBJ1-5, with a weak D call TRBD1 (5 bases). The germline CDR1 and CDR2 sequences are GTSNPN and SVGIG (reference sequence). The CDR3 is made up of 15 amino acids. The ends were cut back, 0 bases at V and 7 bases at J, with 16 bases in the middle. DNA of the CDR3: TGTGCCTGGAGTGTAAGGGCAGACAGTTTGCAGCCCCAGCATTTT. Protein: CAWSVRADSLQPQHF.

The chain employs TRBV7-9 and TRBJ1-1; 11 bases are a match to TRBD1. CDR1 SEHNR and CDR2 FQNEAQ come from the germline V gene (reference sequence). This CDR3 comprises 13 residues. With 1 base clipped from V and 13 bases from J, the junction kept 5 bases outside the gene matches. The DNA for the CDR3 is TGTGCCAGCAGCTTAGAAGGGGACAGGGGGATTTTCTTT. This codes for CASSLEGDRGIFF.

V is TRBV7-2 and J is TRBJ2-2; D gene ambiguous. The CDR3 runs to 16 residues. The V and J ends lost 5 bases and 0 bases respectively, with 13 bases between them. Germline V gene sequence: CDR1 SGHTA, CDR2 FQGNSA. In DNA, the CDR3 is TGTGCCAGCAGCGTCATAGAGGCGCCGAACACCGGGGAGCTGTTTTTT. Its translation: CASSVIEAPNTGELFF.

The genes are TRBV30 and TRBJ2-7; weak D call: TRBD1 (5 bases). The CDR3 sequence is 13 residues long. Germline loops: CDR1 GTSNPN, CDR2 SVGIG (reference sequence). V lost 2 bases to trimming and J lost 5 bases, with 13 bases between them. The CDR3 here is CAWSSPPGNEQYF. The CDR3 nucleotides are TGTGCCTGGAGTAGCCCCCCAGGGAACGAGCAGTACTTC.

CDR3 amino acids: CAWSGDGSNQPQHF. The CDR3 DNA follows: TGTGCCTGGAGTGGAGACGGTAGCAATCAGCCCCAGCATTTT. The chain links TRBV30 to TRBJ1-5; D is ambiguous. Trimming pared 1 base from V and 0 bases from J, leaving 7 bases between. The CDR3 loop spans 14 amino acids. Germline CDR1 and CDR2: GTSNPN and SVGIG (reference sequence).

The gene calls are TRBV7-2 and TRBJ2-5, with a possible D match to TRBD2 (5 bases). CDR1 is SGHTA, CDR2 FQGNSA, per germline. The CDR3 has 15 amino acids. Trimming removed 0 bases from V and 5 bases from J, with 13 bases in between. The CDR3: CASSLAQLVMETQYF. In nucleotides, the CDR3 is TGTGCCAGCAGCTTAGCGCAACTAGTTATGGAGACCCAGTACTTC.

The genes are TRBV18 and TRBJ2-2, with a tentative D call TRBD2 (5 bases). Trimming took off 3 bases at V and 2 bases at J, with 10 bases between the two ends. This CDR3 contains 15 residues. The germline gives CDR1 KGHSH, CDR2 LQKENI. The CDR3 coding sequence is TGTGCCAGCTCACCCGAGGGTCATAACACCGGGGAGCTGTTTTTT. Translating gives CASSPEGHNTGELFF.

The gene calls are TRBV7-2 and TRBJ1-1, with 7 positions matching TRBD1. V dropped 5 bases and J dropped 1; count of bases not matched to a gene: 4. The CDR3 is 14 amino acids. The germline gives CDR1 SGHTA, CDR2 FQGNSA. This chain's CDR3 is CASSPGTANTEAFF. Here the CDR3 DNA reads TGTGCCAGCAGCCCCGGGACAGCGAACACTGAAGCTTTCTTT.

CDR3 residues: CSVDRGQGPRETQYF. The CDR3 bases are TGCAGCGTTGACAGAGGACAGGGGCCCAGGGAGACCCAGTACTTC. The genes are TRBV29-1 and TRBJ2-5, with 9 bases identical to TRBD1. The CDR3 loop spans 15 amino acids. The J segment lost 5 bases and the V segment lost 3 bases, leaving 10 bases of the junction unmatched. Germline loops: CDR1 SQVTM, CDR2 ANQGSEA.

This sequence joins TRBV2 and TRBJ2-5; 7 bases are a match to TRBD1. Germline V gene data show CDR1 as SNHLY and CDR2 as FYNNEI. The CDR3 covers 14 residues. With V trimmed by 5 bases and J by 2 bases, 5 bases remained unmatched. CDR3 coding DNA: TGTGCCAGCAGTAAAGGGACAGTACAAGAGACCCAGTACTTC. It codes for CASSKGTVQETQYF.

This clone was counted a single time. V usage is TRBV7-9 and J usage is TRBJ2-3; TRBD1 aligns across 8 bases. V trimming: 3 bases; J trimming: 9 bases; junction bases outside the gene matches: 11. CDR3 length: 15 residues. Germline-derived CDR1 and CDR2 are SEHNR and FQNEAQ (reference sequence). CDR3 bases: TGTGCCAGCAGCTTTCAGGGGGCGCGAAGGTCCACGCAGTATTTT. Its translation: CASSFQGARRSTQYF.

V usage is TRBV6-5 and J usage is TRBJ1-3, with TRBD1 matching over 10 bases. There are 16 residues in the CDR3. Germline V gives CDR1 MNHEY, CDR2 SVGAGI. Trimming removed 4 bases from V and 2 bases from J; junction bases left unmatched: 5. The CDR3 DNA follows: TGTGCCAGCAGTTTGACAGGGGGCTTAACTGGAAACACCATATATTTT. This sequence encodes CASSLTGGLTGNTIYF.

CDR3 protein: CASSSSRTGLGYTF. For the CDR3, the DNA is TGTGCCAGCAGTTCCTCTAGGACAGGCTTAGGCTACACCTTC. The chain has TRBV6-5 and TRBJ1-2; 7 nucleotides agree with TRBD1. Germline V gene data show CDR1 as MNHEY and CDR2 as SVGAGI. The V and J ends lost 4 bases and 8 bases, in that order; junction bases with no gene match: 10. This CDR3 comprises 14 residues.

This clone came up a few times. The genes are TRBV7-9 and TRBJ2-7; a weak D match, TRBD1 (5 bases). Looked up from germline, CDR1 is SEHNR and CDR2 is FQNEAQ (reference sequence). The ends were cut back, 9 bases at V and 2 bases at J, with 14 bases in the middle. This CDR3 comprises 13 residues. The CDR3 spells CASKGDRAYEQYF. The CDR3 DNA reads as TGTGCCAGTAAGGGTGACAGAGCCTACGAGCAGTACTTC.

This clone showed up just once. V is TRBV28 and J is TRBJ1-3; perhaps TRBD1 as D (5 bases). The V end lost 7 bases, the J end lost 3 bases, and 16 bases lay between the germline ends. The CDR3 runs 15 residues. Germline V gene sequence: CDR1 MDHEN, CDR2 SYDVKM. The CDR3 DNA follows: TGTGCCAGCATGAGTGTGGCAGGGCGTGGAAACACCATATATTTT. This gives the protein CASMSVAGRGNTIYF.